This note documents a single T cell receptor beta chain sequence. The target antigen is unknown. The entry originates in a study of beta chain features in type 1 diabetes. Study observations and caveats: Among patients with Type 1 diabetes, TCRB CDR3s were moderately but significantly shorter in every one of the four CD4+ subsets. Any role of HLA type in TCRB rearrangement remained unresolved here.

As every portion of the isolated RNA was reverse transcribed, the sequencing read expressed TCRB transcripts. Sequencing was performed with immunoSEQ multiplex PCR; in TCRdb, only in-frame clones are kept and a portion is missing. The repertoire holds under 250,000 clones, with 13% to 15% as singletons. This TCR derives from a woman in her 40s in good health. Input material: naive CD4+ T cells from blood.

Here the CDR3 DNA reads TGTGCCAGCAGAACCCCGGGACAGGGAGGTTCAACTAATGAAAAACTGTTTTTT. Amino acids: CASRTPGQGGSTNEKLFF. The V call is TRBV7-8, the J call TRBJ1-4, with 9 bases lining up with TRBD1. Trimming took 6 bases from V and 0 from J; bases not matched to a gene: 11. The length of the CDR3 is 18 residues. The germline gives CDR1 SGHVS, CDR2 FQNEAQ.